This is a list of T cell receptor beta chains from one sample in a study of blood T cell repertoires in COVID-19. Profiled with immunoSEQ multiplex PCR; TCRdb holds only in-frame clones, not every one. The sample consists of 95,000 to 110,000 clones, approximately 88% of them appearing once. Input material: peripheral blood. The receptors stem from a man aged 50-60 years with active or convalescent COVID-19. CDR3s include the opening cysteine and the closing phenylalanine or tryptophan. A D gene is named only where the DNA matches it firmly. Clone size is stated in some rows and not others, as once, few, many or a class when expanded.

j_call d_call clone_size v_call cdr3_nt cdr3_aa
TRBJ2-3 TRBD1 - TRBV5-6 TGTGCCAGCAGCTTGGATGGCAGGGGGTCAGCAGATACGCAGTATTTT CASSLDGRGSADTQYF
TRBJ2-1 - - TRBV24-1 TGTGCCACCAGTGATTTGAGCAGGAATGAGCAGTTCTTC CATSDLSRNEQFF
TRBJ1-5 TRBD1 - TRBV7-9 TGTGCCAGCAGCCCCGGACAGGGGGATCAGCCCCAGCATTTT CASSPGQGDQPQHF
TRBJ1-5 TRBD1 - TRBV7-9 TGTGCCAGCAGTAGACAGGGCGGCAATCAGCCCCAGCATTTT CASSRQGGNQPQHF
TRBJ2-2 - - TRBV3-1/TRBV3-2 TGTGCCAGCAGGCTTGGACTCCCCGGAACCGGGGAGCTGTTTTTT CASRLGLPGTGELFF
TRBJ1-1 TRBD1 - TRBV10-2 TGCGCCAGCCGTGCCGAGACAGGGTACACTGAAGCTTTCTTT CASRAETGYTEAFF
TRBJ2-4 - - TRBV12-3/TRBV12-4 TGTGCCAGCAGCCTAGATTGGGTAGGCATTCAGTACTTC CASSLDWVGIQYF
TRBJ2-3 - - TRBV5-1 TGCGCCAGCAGGGCAGCGTTCACAGATACGCAGTATTTT CASRAAFTDTQYF
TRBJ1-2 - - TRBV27 TGTGCCAGCATCAGCCCTAGGTATGGCTACACCTTC CASISPRYGYTF
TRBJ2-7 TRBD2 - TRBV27 TGTGCCAGCAGTCCCGCTAGCGGGAGAGGGTACGAGCAGTACTTC CASSPASGRGYEQYF
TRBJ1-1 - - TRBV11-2 TGTGCCAGCAGCTGGGGCGGGGGCGACACTGAAGCTTTCTTT CASSWGGGDTEAFF
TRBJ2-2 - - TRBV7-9 TGTGCCAGCACCGTCGGAGAGAACACCGGGGAGCTGTTTTTT CASTVGENTGELFF
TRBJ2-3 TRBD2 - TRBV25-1 TGTGCCAGCAGTGAATATACTAGCGGAGGGAGGGATACGCAGTATTTT CASSEYTSGGRDTQYF
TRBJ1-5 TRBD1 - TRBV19 TGTGCCAGTAGTCCGTGGACAGGGGGGATCGTGAGCAATCAGCCCCAGCATTTT CASSPWTGGIVSNQPQHF
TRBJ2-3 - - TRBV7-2 TGTGCCAGCAGCTTTAGAGGAGAGGGACTCCGCACAGATACGCAGTATTTT CASSFRGEGLRTDTQYF
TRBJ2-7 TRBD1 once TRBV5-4 TGTGCCACTAATCCGACAGGGGCTTCCTACGAGCAGTACTTC CATNPTGASYEQYF
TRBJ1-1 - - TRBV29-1 TGCAGCGTTGTGGGGAGGCAGAACACTGAAGCTTTCTTT CSVVGRQNTEAFF
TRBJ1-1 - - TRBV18 TGTGCCAGCTCACTCCTGTCAGGTGTGAACACTGAAGCTTTCTTT CASSLLSGVNTEAFF
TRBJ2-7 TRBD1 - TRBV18 TGTGCCAGCTCACGTGGACAGGGGATAACCTACGAGCAGTACTTC CASSRGQGITYEQYF
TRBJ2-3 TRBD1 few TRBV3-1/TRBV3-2 TGTGCCAGCAGCAAAGGGACAGTGAGAGATACGCAGTATTTT CASSKGTVRDTQYF
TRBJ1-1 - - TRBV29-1 TGCAGCGTGGACTTAGGGCTTTTTAACACTGAAGCTTTCTTT CSVDLGLFNTEAFF